Listed below are T cell receptor beta chains from one sample, sequenced in a study of CD8+CD57+ T cells in acquired aplastic anemia. TCRdb analysed the reads with MiXCR anew, one entry per CDR3 protein. The data contain about 150,000 distinct CDR3 sequences, 40% to 45% of them singletons. The sequencing input was sorted CD4+, CD8+, or CD8+CD57+ T cells (not recorded which) from PBMCs. These receptors all come from a human donor in good health, serving as a control. Both conserved end residues are part of each CDR3. D genes are given only for firm matches. Clone size appears in some rows only: once, few, many, or a class for an expanded clone.

many	NA	TRBV4-1	TRBJ2-3	CASSQGPRDTQYF	TGCGCCAGCAGCCAAGGCCCGAGGGATACGCAGTATTTT
NA	TRBD2	TRBV10-3	TRBJ2-1	CAIRGLAGVEQFF	TGTGCCATCAGGGGACTAGCGGGAGTTGAGCAGTTCTTC
NA	NA	TRBV19	TRBJ1-1	CASSQTLNTEAFF	TGTGCCAGTAGTCAGACTTTGAACACTGAAGCTTTCTTT
NA	NA	TRBV7-7	TRBJ2-5	CASSLALTGEVKTQYF	TGTGCCAGCAGCTTAGCTCTCACAGGGGAGGTTAAGACCCAGTACTTC
few	TRBD1	TRBV28	TRBJ1-3	CASSFTTGLVFTIYF	TGTGCCAGCAGTTTCACGACAGGGTTGGTCTTCACCATATATTTT
many	NA	TRBV12-3/TRBV12-4	TRBJ1-5	CASSLPGSHQPQHF	TGTGCCAGCAGTTTACCGGGTAGTCATCAGCCCCAGCATTTT
NA	NA	TRBV9	TRBJ2-1	CASSRRLAGQMNEQFF	TGTGCCAGCAGCCGCCGTTTAGCGGGACAGATGAATGAGCAGTTCTTC
many	NA	TRBV19	TRBJ2-7	CASSVGTAYPSYEQYF	TGTGCCAGTAGTGTGGGAACAGCCTACCCCTCCTACGAGCAGTACTTC
once	NA	TRBV15	TRBJ2-3	CATSRLGGTITDTQYF	TGTGCCACCAGCAGACTCGGGGGAACCATCACAGATACGCAGTATTTT
many	TRBD2	TRBV20-1	TRBJ2-1	CSAGLDSYEQFF	TGCAGTGCTGGACTAGACAGCTATGAGCAGTTCTTC
many	NA	TRBV15	TRBJ1-2	CATSRDPPQLAGNYGYTF	TGTGCCACCAGCAGAGATCCCCCCCAATTGGCGGGTAACTATGGCTACACCTTC
NA	NA	TRBV19	TRBJ2-3	CASSRGGASTDTQYF	TGTGCCAGTAGTAGGGGCGGGGCTAGCACAGATACGCAGTATTTT
many	NA	TRBV3-1	TRBJ1-2	CASSQVNYGYTF	TGTGCCAGCAGCCAAGTTAACTATGGCTACACCTTC
NA	NA	TRBV19	TRBJ1-1	CASSIGGSGRAEAFF	TGTGCCAGTAGTATTGGGGGGTCCGGGAGGGCTGAAGCTTTCTTT
medium-sized	TRBD1	TRBV29-1	TRBJ2-3	CSVDPADRGTDTQYF	TGCAGCGTTGACCCGGCGGACAGGGGTACAGATACGCAGTATTTT
many	TRBD1	TRBV6-1	TRBJ2-7	CAVRRDSPYEQYF	TGTGCCGTCCGCCGGGACAGTCCCTACGAGCAGTACTTC
many	TRBD1	TRBV7-6	TRBJ2-1	CASSLETGSGEQFF	TGTGCCAGCAGCCTAGAGACAGGGAGCGGTGAGCAGTTCTTC
NA	TRBD1	TRBV24-1	TRBJ1-2	CATRGTGALLYGYAF	TGTGCCACCAGAGGGACAGGGGCCCTTTTATATGGCTACGCCTTC
many	TRBD2	TRBV12-3/TRBV12-4	TRBJ2-3	CASSLRLAATDTQYF	TGTGCCAGCAGTTTAAGACTAGCGGCCACAGATACGCAGTATTTT
many	TRBD2	TRBV19	TRBJ2-2	CASRNLAANTGELFF	TGTGCCAGTAGAAACCTAGCGGCAAACACCGGGGAGCTGTTTTTT
many	NA	TRBV28	TRBJ1-1	CASSSGDTEAFF	TGTGCCAGTAGTTCAGGGGACACTGAAGCTTTCTTT
many	NA	TRBV9	TRBJ2-2	CASSVAGSTTGELFF	TGTGCCAGCAGCGTAGCTGGGTCAACCACCGGGGAGCTGTTTTTT
many	TRBD1	TRBV12-5	TRBJ1-5	CASGLGTGPNQPQHF	TGTGCTAGTGGTTTAGGGACAGGGCCCAATCAGCCCCAGCATTTT
NA	NA	TRBV7-2	TRBJ1-6	CASSSGTSINSPLHF	TGTGCCAGCAGCTCTGGGACATCGATTAATTCACCCCTCCACTTT
NA	NA	TRBV19	TRBJ1-4	CASNRQGGREKLFF	TGTGCCAGTAATCGTCAAGGGGGTCGAGAAAAACTGTTTTTT
many	NA	TRBV7-2	TRBJ1-1	CASSWRHGTEAFF	TGTGCCAGCAGCTGGAGACACGGTACTGAAGCTTTCTTT
many	NA	TRBV24-1	TRBJ2-1	CATSVGTTINEQFF	TGTGCCACCAGTGTCGGGACAACTATAAATGAGCAGTTCTTC
NA	TRBD1	TRBV7-9	TRBJ1-2	CASSSRTRGYGYTF	TGTGCCAGCAGCTCTCGGACCAGGGGGTATGGCTACACCTTC
NA	NA	TRBV7-9	TRBJ1-2	CASSPTLDGGGYTF	TGTGCCAGCAGCCCGACTCTGGACGGGGGTGGCTACACCTTC
NA	NA	TRBV20-1	TRBJ1-3	CSARTNGNTIYF	TGCAGTGCAAGGACAAATGGAAACACCATATATTTT